One and the same sample provided the 20 T cell receptor beta chains below, sequenced in a study of beta chain features in type 1 diabetes. The isolated RNA, all of it, was reverse transcribed, so expressed TCRB transcripts were what got sequenced. The table came from immunoSEQ multiplex PCR; TCRdb's copy has only in-frame clones and leaves some out. The sample has hundreds of thousands of clones; around 13% are singletons. Sequencing was carried out using naive CD4+ T cells from blood. Every receptor here comes from a young man in good health.

This clone has more than one count but fewer than ten. The chain combines TRBV6-6 with TRBJ2-7; the D gene is possibly TRBD1 (6 bases). The CDR3 covers 13 residues. Per germline, CDR1 MNHNY and CDR2 SVGAGI (reference sequence). V was trimmed by 5 bases and J by 4 bases, leaving 12 bases between them. The CDR3 loop reads CASSKDRAYEQYF. The CDR3 DNA reads TGTGCCAGCAGTAAGGACAGAGCTTACGAGCAGTACTTC.

This clone occurred a few times. The rearrangement uses TRBV19 and TRBJ2-1; TRBD2 might be the D (5 bases). Germline V gives CDR1 LNHDA, CDR2 SQIVND (reference sequence). The length of the CDR3 is 14 residues. V was pared by 8 bases and J by 0 bases, with 11 bases between. DNA of the CDR3: TGTGCCAGTTCGATTGGGAGCTCCTACAATGAGCAGTTCTTC. It is translated as CASSIGSSYNEQFF.

A few counts support this clone. The chain links TRBV4-2 to TRBJ1-2; TRBD1 agrees at 10 bases. CDR1 LGHNA and CDR2 YNFKEQ come from the germline V gene. The CDR3 is 17 amino acids. V shed 4 bases and J 8 bases; nucleotides not matched to a gene: 16. The CDR3 sequence is CASSLHTGTGVSIGYTF. The CDR3 bases are TGTGCCAGCAGCCTTCACACCGGGACAGGGGTTTCCATCGGCTACACCTTC.

The rearrangement links TRBV5-1 to TRBJ2-1; TRBD2 matches 11 bases. Germline CDR1 and CDR2: SGHRS and YFSETQ. The V and J ends lost 0 bases and 7 bases, in that order; junction bases with no gene match: 9. The CDR3 runs 17 residues. The CDR3 here is CASSLVYLAGGLNEQFF. DNA of the CDR3: TGCGCCAGCAGCTTGGTGTATTTAGCGGGGGGGCTGAATGAGCAGTTCTTC.

The chain carries TRBV28 and TRBJ2-3; D gene uncertain. This CDR3 has 13 residues. CDR1 and CDR2 from the germline V gene are MDHEN and SYDVKM. Trimming removed 8 bases at V and 6 bases at J, with 15 bases between. The CDR3 coding sequence is TGTGCCAGCTCCCAACCCAGCGTCGATACGCAGTATTTT. Amino acids: CASSQPSVDTQYF.

The table lists this clone with a few counts. The rearrangement uses TRBV19 and TRBJ2-1, with 7 positions matching TRBD1. The CDR3 extends over 18 amino acids. The germline gives CDR1 LNHDA, CDR2 SQIVND (reference sequence). The trim removed 2 bases at V and 4 bases at J, leaving 14 bases unmatched. DNA for the CDR3: TGTGCCAGTAGTATACGTTATTCCCGGACAGGACGATACAATGAGCAGTTCTTC. Its translation: CASSIRYSRTGRYNEQFF.

The chain employs TRBV10-3 and TRBJ2-1; a weak D match, TRBD1 (7 bases). The germline gives CDR1 ENHRY, CDR2 SYGVKD. V was cut by 5 bases and J by 7 bases, with 12 bases left in between. CDR3 length: 13 residues. CDR3 amino acids: CAISPTGRNEQFF. The CDR3, as DNA: TGTGCCATCAGTCCGACAGGGAGGAATGAGCAGTTCTTC.

This clone occurred a few times. The CDR3 DNA follows: TGTGCCAGCACCCCATCGGTAACCGGGGAGCTGTTTTTT. This encodes CASTPSVTGELFF. The genes are TRBV7-9 and TRBJ2-2; D is unclear. Germline values: CDR1 SEHNR, CDR2 FQNEAQ (reference sequence). The CDR3 is 13 residues long. Trimming pared 7 bases from V and 5 bases from J, leaving 11 bases between.

This clone was found a few times. The V call is TRBV7-8, the J call TRBJ2-5; weak D call: TRBD2 (5 bases). Trimming shortened V by 4 bases and J by 9 bases, and 12 bases separated the two germline ends. The CDR3 spans 12 residues. The germline gives CDR1 SGHVS, CDR2 FQNEAQ. CDR3 sequence: CASSSLLRAQYF. As DNA, the CDR3 is TGTGCCAGCAGCTCCCTCTTGAGGGCCCAGTACTTC.

The chain carries TRBV30 and TRBJ2-3; 13 bases fit TRBD2. The germline CDR1 and CDR2 sequences are GTSNPN and SVGIG (reference sequence). J was trimmed by 2 bases and V by 5 bases; bases with no gene match: 4. The CDR3 consists of 15 residues. The chain's CDR3 is CAWDGTSGATDTQYF. CDR3 bases: TGTGCCTGGGATGGGACTAGCGGGGCCACAGATACGCAGTATTTT. Looking up the rest from reference TRBV30 and TRBJ2-3 gives the full variable domain: SQTIHQWPATLVQPVGSPLSLECTVEGTSNPNLYWYRQAAGRGLQLLFYSVGIGQISSEVPQNLSASRPQDRQFILSSKKLLLSDSGFYLCAWDGTSGATDTQYFGPGTRLTVL.

This clone was counted once. The rearrangement uses TRBV18 and TRBJ1-1; weak D call: TRBD1 (5 bases). This CDR3 comprises 13 residues. V lost 6 bases to trimming and J lost 4 bases, with 12 bases between them. CDR1 is KGHSH and CDR2 is LQKENI in the germline V gene. This CDR3 is CASSPMGGTEAFF. The CDR3 coding sequence is TGTGCCAGCTCGCCCATGGGGGGCACTGAAGCTTTCTTT. The full variable domain, in which reference TRBV18 and TRBJ1-1 provide the parts outside the CDR3, is NAGVMQNPRHLVRRRGQEARLRCSPMKGHSHVYWYRQLPEEGLKFMVYLQKENIIDESGMPKERFSAEFPKEGPSILRIQQVVRGDSAAYFCASSPMGGTEAFFGQGTRLTVV.

The CDR3 nucleotides read TGTGCCAGCAGTTACCTGACAGGGAGCTCCTACAATGAGCAGTTCTTC. It specifies CASSYLTGSSYNEQFF. This chain uses TRBV6-5 with TRBJ2-1; 7 bases are shared with TRBD1. The CDR3 loop spans 16 amino acids. Losses at the gene ends were 2 bases for V and 0 bases for J; bases not matched to a gene: 4. The V gene's germline CDR1 is MNHEY and CDR2 SVGAGI.

This clone came up a few times. The chain has TRBV30 and TRBJ1-2; 9 bases match TRBD1. The CDR3 is 14 amino acids. Trimming took 3 bases from V and 2 from J; bases not matched to a gene: 4. Looked up from germline, CDR1 is GTSNPN and CDR2 is SVGIG (reference sequence). Here the CDR3 DNA reads TGTGCCTGGAGGTACAGGGGGCCGAACTATGGCTACACCTTC. Protein product: CAWRYRGPNYGYTF.

This clone was seen a handful of times. The chain is built from TRBV28 and TRBJ1-2; D is possibly TRBD1 (6 bases). V dropped 3 bases and J dropped 7 bases, with 12 bases sitting between them. The CDR3 length is 13 residues. Germline V gene lookup returns CDR1 MDHEN and CDR2 SYDVKM. The CDR3 loop is CASSLVQGSGYTF. The CDR3, as DNA: TGTGCCAGCAGTTTGGTACAGGGAAGTGGCTACACCTTC.

This rearrangement joins TRBV20-1 to TRBJ2-1; TRBD2 might be the D (5 bases). From germline, CDR1 is DFQATT and CDR2 SNEGSKA (reference sequence). Trimming removed 3 bases at V and 8 bases at J, with 8 bases between. This CDR3 is 11 amino acids long. The CDR3 loop is CSASRGDEQFF. The CDR3 nucleotides read TGCAGTGCTAGCCGGGGAGATGAGCAGTTCTTC.

In this sample, this clone turned up a few times. This chain links TRBV30 with TRBJ1-4; 8 bases agree with TRBD1. V dropped 4 bases and J dropped 4; count of bases not matched to a gene: 5. The CDR3 length is 14 residues. CDR1 is GTSNPN, CDR2 SVGIG, per germline (reference sequence). The CDR3 nucleotides read TGTGCCTGGACCGACAGGGGCCTTAATGAAAAACTGTTTTTT. Its protein product is CAWTDRGLNEKLFF.

V usage is TRBV2 and J usage is TRBJ2-7, with a possible D match to TRBD1 (5 bases). Trimming removed 5 bases from V and 3 bases from J, with 8 bases in between. Germline V CDR1 and CDR2: SNHLY, FYNNEI. CDR3 size: 12 residues. Written as DNA, the CDR3 is TGTGCCAGCAGTACCGACAGCTACGAGCAGTACTTC. It translates to CASSTDSYEQYF.

This clone was recorded a few times. The CDR3 region is CASSLRSGTSGRITDTQYF. For the CDR3, the DNA is TGTGCCAGCAGCCTTAGGAGTGGGACTAGCGGGAGGATCACAGATACGCAGTATTTT. The rearrangement joins TRBV9 to TRBJ2-3, with 15 bases lining up with TRBD2. The J segment lost 2 bases and the V segment lost 4 bases, leaving 11 bases of the junction unmatched. The CDR3 covers 19 residues. Germline V gene data show CDR1 as SGDLS and CDR2 as YYNGEE. Full variable domain (missing parts from reference TRBV9 and TRBJ2-3): DSGVTQTPKHLITATGQRVTLRCSPRSGDLSVYWYQQSLDQGLQFLIQYYNGEERAKGNILERFSAQQFPDLHSELNLSSLELGDSALYFCASSLRSGTSGRITDTQYFGPGTRLTVL.

CDR3 sequence reads: CASSRGGEAKNIQYF. The DNA of the CDR3 is TGTGCCAGCAGCAGAGGCGGCGAGGCCAAAAACATTCAGTACTTC. V and J are TRBV6-5 and TRBJ2-4; D gene uncertain. The CDR3 runs 15 residues. Germline lookup yields CDR1 MNHEY and CDR2 SVGAGI. V was cut by 6 bases and J by 1 base, with 13 bases left in between.

The chain employs TRBV7-3 and TRBJ2-1; 9 nucleotides line up with TRBD2. This CDR3 has 16 residues. With V trimmed by 0 bases and J by 5 bases, 5 bases remained unmatched. The germline V gene has CDR1 SGHTA and CDR2 FQGTGA. The CDR3 nucleotides read TGTGCCAGCAGCTTAACGTCGGGACTAGCTCACAATGAGCAGTTCTTC. This sequence encodes CASSLTSGLAHNEQFF.